Below are 19 T cell receptor beta chains sequenced from a single sample in a study of blood T cell repertoires in COVID-19. Here immunoSEQ multiplex PCR was the method, and the copy in TCRdb shows in-frame clones only, minus some. The sample lists approximately 110,000 clones, approximately 88% seen once, with nearly 0.85% in the top ten. The sequencing sample was made of peripheral blood. These TCRs come from a woman aged 70-85 years with acute or convalescent COVID-19.

The J gene is TRBJ2-2, the V gene TRBV5-5; possibly TRBD1 for D (6 bases). In germline, CDR1 is SGHKS, CDR2 YYEKEE (reference sequence). Trimming shortened V by 2 bases and J by 6 bases, and 11 bases separated the two germline ends. The CDR3 runs 14 residues. This chain's CDR3 is CASSFVQGPGELFF. The DNA of the CDR3 is TGTGCCAGCAGCTTCGTACAGGGTCCCGGGGAGCTGTTTTTT.

The chain couples TRBV2 to TRBJ1-2; weak D call: TRBD1 (5 bases). Germline V gene sequence: CDR1 SNHLY, CDR2 FYNNEI. This CDR3 has 12 amino acids. V was cut by 8 bases and J by 1 base, with 8 bases left in between. As DNA, the CDR3 is TGTGCCAGCTCAGGACATAACTATGGCTACACCTTC. Its protein is CASSGHNYGYTF.

The chain employs TRBV6-5 and TRBJ1-2, with D possibly being TRBD1 (5 bases). The germline gives CDR1 MNHEY, CDR2 SVGAGI. V was shortened by 0 bases and J by 6 bases, with 11 bases between the two germline ends. The CDR3 has 14 amino acids. Here the CDR3 DNA reads TGTGCCAGCAGTTACTCGCAGGGATTAGATGGCTACACCTTC. It translates to CASSYSQGLDGYTF.

The chain couples TRBV5-3 to TRBJ1-1, with a possible D match to TRBD1 (5 bases). TRBV5-3 is recorded as an ORF, its role being uncertain. The CDR3 loop spans 15 amino acids. V lost 5 bases and J 5 bases, leaving 19 bases between the germline ends. The CDR3 reads CARRPPGGRLTEAFF. CDR3 nucleotides: TGTGCCAGAAGGCCCCCGGGGGGGAGGTTAACTGAAGCTTTCTTT.

The V call is TRBV29-1, the J call TRBJ2-3, with D perhaps TRBD1 (6 bases). The CDR3 loop spans 13 amino acids. The V end lost 6 bases, the J end lost 5 bases, and 15 bases lay between the germline ends. From germline, CDR1 is SQVTM and CDR2 ANQGSEA. The CDR3 coding sequence is TGCAGCGTAAGCGATCGAGGGGGAGATACGCAGTATTTT. Residues: CSVSDRGGDTQYF.

The chain recombines TRBV28 with TRBJ2-2; 11 bases agree with TRBD2. J gave up 2 bases and V 5 bases, and 4 bases lay outside the gene matches. Germline V lookup: CDR1 MDHEN, CDR2 SYDVKM. The CDR3 spans 16 residues. In DNA, the CDR3 is TGTGCCAGCAGTCATAGCGGGGGGGCCAACACCGGGGAGCTGTTTTTT. Protein product: CASSHSGGANTGELFF.

As for this clone: Germline is not matched at one junction end, which may reflect a read error. The rearrangement uses TRBV19 and TRBJ1-4; 9 nucleotides agree with TRBD1. Germline assignment: CDR1 LNHDA and CDR2 SQIVND (reference sequence). This CDR3 is built from 17 residues. The CDR3 coding sequence is TGTGCCAGTAGTTTAGAGGCCCAGGGACAGGGTTCCGAAAAACTGTTTTTT. Translated, it gives CASSLEAQGQGSEKLFF.

J is TRBJ2-1 and V is TRBV5-8; 10 nucleotides line up with TRBD2. After removal of 4 bases from V and 3 bases from J, the junction contained 7 bases not matched to a gene. Germline V gives CDR1 SGHTS, CDR2 YDEGEE. The CDR3 covers 16 residues. CDR3 protein: CASSRQRGGLYNEQFF. CDR3 DNA: TGTGCCAGCAGCCGCCAGCGGGGGGGCCTCTACAATGAGCAGTTCTTC.

In this sample, this clone turned up once. The chain has TRBV6-5 and TRBJ1-6; TRBD1 matches at 8 bases. V lost 6 bases to trimming and J lost 7 bases; unmatched junction nucleotides: 8. Germline values: CDR1 MNHEY, CDR2 SVGAGI. The CDR3 runs to 15 residues. DNA for the CDR3: TGTGCCAGCAGCGCCCGACAGGGGATGAATTCACCCCTCCACTTT. It specifies CASSARQGMNSPLHF.

The chain couples TRBV6-1 to TRBJ1-2, with a weak D call TRBD1 (6 bases). Trimming took 2 bases from V and 6 from J, leaving 10 bases between them. CDR1 and CDR2 (germline): MNHNS, SASEGT. This CDR3 spans 13 amino acids. CDR3 in DNA: TGTGCCAGCAGTGAAAACCAGGGGCATGGCTACACCTTC. Amino acid sequence: CASSENQGHGYTF.

This clone was seen once. This chain uses TRBV3-1 (or the pseudogene TRBV3-2) with TRBJ2-7; tentatively, D is TRBD2 (5 bases). CDR1 and CDR2 from the germline V gene are LGHDT and YNNKEL (reference sequence). There are 15 residues in the CDR3. The V end lost 0 bases, the J end lost 2 bases, and 11 bases lay between the germline ends. CDR3 in DNA: TGTGCCAGCAGCCAAGACGCTAGCTTGCCCTACGAGCAGTACTTC. Translating gives CASSQDASLPYEQYF.

This clone was seen at least ten times. V is TRBV7-8 and J is TRBJ2-6; 7 bases agree with TRBD2. V gave up 2 bases and J gave up 0 bases; unmatched junction bases: 7. This CDR3 region has 18 residues. The germline gives CDR1 SGHVS, CDR2 FQNEAQ. The CDR3 is CASSLMAGVVSGANVLTF. DNA of the CDR3: TGTGCCAGCAGCTTAATGGCGGGAGTCGTCTCTGGGGCCAACGTCCTGACTTTC. The variable domain in full, with the rest retrieved from reference TRBV7-8 and TRBJ2-6, is GAGVSQSPRYKVAKRGQDVALRCDPISGHVSLFWYQQALGQGPEFLTYFQNEAQLDKSGLPSDRFFAERPEGSVSTLKIQRTQQEDSAVYLCASSLMAGVVSGANVLTFGAGSRLTVL.

This clone showed up just a few times. The rearrangement joins TRBV19 to TRBJ1-1, with TRBD1 matching over 8 bases. CDR1 is LNHDA and CDR2 is SQIVND in the germline V gene (reference sequence). J gave up 0 bases and V 5 bases, and 5 bases lay outside the gene matches. CDR3 size: 15 residues. Written as DNA, the CDR3 is TGTGCCAGTAGTCCCTGGACAGGGCTGAACACTGAAGCTTTCTTT. Translating gives CASSPWTGLNTEAFF. Together with reference TRBV19 and TRBJ1-1, the CDR3 gives the full variable domain: DGGITQSPKYLFRKEGQNVTLSCEQNLNHDAMYWYRQDPGQGLRLIYYSQIVNDFQKGDIAEGYSVSREKKESFPLTVTSAQKNPTAFYLCASSPWTGLNTEAFFGQGTRLTVV.

This clone was seen just once. The J gene is TRBJ2-3, the V gene TRBV5-4; 10 positions agree with TRBD2. Germline CDR1 is SGHNT and CDR2 is YYREEE (reference sequence). The J segment lost 6 bases and the V segment lost 0 bases, leaving 1 base of the junction unmatched. The CDR3 is 14 residues long. The CDR3 is CASSLEREGDTQYF. CDR3 coding DNA: TGTGCCAGCAGCTTGGAGCGGGAGGGCGATACGCAGTATTTT.

CDR3 amino acids: CASRVRQGTNEKLFF. CDR3 DNA: TGTGCCAGCAGAGTACGACAGGGCACTAATGAAAAACTGTTTTTT. The chain is built from TRBV28 and TRBJ1-4; 7 positions match TRBD1. V trimming: 6 bases; J trimming: 2 bases; junction bases outside the gene matches: 6. The CDR3 extends over 15 amino acids. Germline CDR1 is MDHEN and CDR2 is SYDVKM.

The chain combines TRBV6-6 with TRBJ2-7; 11 positions agree with TRBD1. The germline CDR1 and CDR2 sequences are MNHNY and SVGAGI (reference sequence). This CDR3 spans 16 amino acids. V dropped 0 bases and J dropped 0; count of bases not matched to a gene: 1. In DNA form, the CDR3 reads TGTGCCAGCAGTTACTCCGGGACAGGGGGCTCCTACGAGCAGTACTTC. It yields the protein CASSYSGTGGSYEQYF.

J is TRBJ1-2 and V is TRBV10-3; TRBD1 is a possible D gene (6 bases). Germline V lookup: CDR1 ENHRY, CDR2 SYGVKD. This CDR3 comprises 16 residues. V lost 0 bases, J lost 4 bases, and 15 bases lay in between. The CDR3: CAISESGAGKFYGYTF. The CDR3 DNA reads as TGTGCCATCAGTGAGTCGGGGGCCGGTAAATTCTATGGCTACACCTTC.

This clone was recorded a few times. V is TRBV7-8 and J is TRBJ1-1; 7 bases align to TRBD1. Per the germline V gene, CDR1 is SGHVS and CDR2 is FQNEAQ. This CDR3 comprises 15 residues. Trimming took 5 bases from V and 3 from J; bases not matched to a gene: 9. CDR3 DNA: TGTGCCAGCAGCACCGAAGGTACAGGGGACACTGAAGCTTTCTTT. This translates into CASSTEGTGDTEAFF.

This chain uses TRBV9 with TRBJ2-3; TRBD2 aligns across 8 bases. Germline V CDR1 and CDR2: SGDLS, YYNGEE. After removal of 4 bases from V and 0 bases from J, the junction contained 7 bases not matched to a gene. This CDR3 contains 16 residues. The CDR3 region is CASSSRLASSTDTQYF. The CDR3 DNA sequence: TGTGCCAGCAGCTCTCGACTAGCGTCTAGCACAGATACGCAGTATTTT.